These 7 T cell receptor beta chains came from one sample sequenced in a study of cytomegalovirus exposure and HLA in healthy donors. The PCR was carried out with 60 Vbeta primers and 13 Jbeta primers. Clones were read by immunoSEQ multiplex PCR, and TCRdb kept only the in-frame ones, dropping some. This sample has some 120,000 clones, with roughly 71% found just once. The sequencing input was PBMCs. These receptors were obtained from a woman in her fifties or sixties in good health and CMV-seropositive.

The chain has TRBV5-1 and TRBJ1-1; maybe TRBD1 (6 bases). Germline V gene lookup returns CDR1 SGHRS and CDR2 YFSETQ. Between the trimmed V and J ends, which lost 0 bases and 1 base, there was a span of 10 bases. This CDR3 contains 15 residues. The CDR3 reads CASSLVWGQNTEAFF. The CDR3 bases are TGCGCCAGCAGCTTGGTATGGGGGCAGAACACTGAAGCTTTCTTT.

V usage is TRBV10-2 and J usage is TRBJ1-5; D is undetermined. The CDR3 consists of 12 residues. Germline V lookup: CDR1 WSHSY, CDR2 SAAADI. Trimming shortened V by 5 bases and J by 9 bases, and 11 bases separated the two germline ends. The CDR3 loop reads CASSLGYRPQHF. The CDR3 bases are TGCGCCAGCAGTCTAGGTTATCGGCCCCAGCATTTT.

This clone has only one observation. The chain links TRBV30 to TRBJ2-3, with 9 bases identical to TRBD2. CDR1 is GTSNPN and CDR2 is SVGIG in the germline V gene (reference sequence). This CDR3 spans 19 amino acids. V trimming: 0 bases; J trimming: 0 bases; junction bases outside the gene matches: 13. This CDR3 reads CAWSVGLSGGPLSTDTQYF. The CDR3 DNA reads TGTGCCTGGAGTGTAGGCTTGAGCGGGGGGCCCCTTAGCACAGATACGCAGTATTTT.

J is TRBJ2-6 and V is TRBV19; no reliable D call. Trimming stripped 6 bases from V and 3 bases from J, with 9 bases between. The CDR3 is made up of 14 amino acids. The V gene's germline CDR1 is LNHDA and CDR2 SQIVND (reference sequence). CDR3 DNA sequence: TGTGCCAGTAGCGAGGTTGTTGGGGCCAACGTCCTGACTTTC. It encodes CASSEVVGANVLTF.

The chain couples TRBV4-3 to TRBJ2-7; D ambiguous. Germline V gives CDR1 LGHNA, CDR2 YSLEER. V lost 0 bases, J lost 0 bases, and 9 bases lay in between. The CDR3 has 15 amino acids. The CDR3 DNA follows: TGCGCCAGCAGCCAAGAACGCGGCAGCTCCTACGAGCAGTACTTC. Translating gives CASSQERGSSYEQYF.

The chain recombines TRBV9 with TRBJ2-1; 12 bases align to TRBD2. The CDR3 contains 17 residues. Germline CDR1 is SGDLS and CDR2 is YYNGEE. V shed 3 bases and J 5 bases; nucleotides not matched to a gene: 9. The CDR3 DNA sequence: TGTGCCAGCAGCGGGAGCCTAGCGGGGGGGCCAAACAATGAGCAGTTCTTC. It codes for CASSGSLAGGPNNEQFF.

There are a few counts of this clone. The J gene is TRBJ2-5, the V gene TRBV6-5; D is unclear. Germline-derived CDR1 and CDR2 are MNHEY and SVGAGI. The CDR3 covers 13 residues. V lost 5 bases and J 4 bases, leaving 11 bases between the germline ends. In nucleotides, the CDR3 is TGTGCCAGCAGTGCAGACATAGGAGAGACCCAGTACTTC. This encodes CASSADIGETQYF.